These T cell receptor beta chains were read from a single sample in a study of cytomegalovirus exposure and HLA in healthy donors. Produced via immunoSEQ multiplex PCR; TCRdb's table is partial and in-frame only. The sample shows 100,000 to 150,000 clones, about three quarters of them seen only once. The sequencing input was PBMCs. The source of these receptors is a woman aged 60-70 years in good health and CMV-seropositive. Both conserved end residues are part of each CDR3. Fields, in order: J gene, D gene, CDR3 length, V gene, CDR3 protein. A D gene is named only where the DNA matches it firmly.

j_call: TRBJ1-5; d_call: .; cdr3_length: 12; v_call: TRBV5-5; cdr3_aa: CASSLGDQPQHF
j_call: TRBJ1-2; d_call: TRBD1; cdr3_length: 14; v_call: TRBV14; cdr3_aa: CASSQQGARYGYTF
j_call: TRBJ2-3; d_call: .; cdr3_length: 13; v_call: TRBV12-5; cdr3_aa: CATAQGSTDTQYF
j_call: TRBJ1-1; d_call: TRBD1; cdr3_length: 15; v_call: TRBV27; cdr3_aa: CASRQIQGGNTEAFF
j_call: TRBJ2-3; d_call: TRBD2; cdr3_length: 13; v_call: TRBV5-1; cdr3_aa: CASKAGASDTQYF
j_call: TRBJ2-2; d_call: .; cdr3_length: 16; v_call: TRBV4-3; cdr3_aa: CASSQGVRSDTGELFF
j_call: TRBJ1-3; d_call: .; cdr3_length: 16; v_call: TRBV5-4; cdr3_aa: CASSLGQGNSGNTIYF
j_call: TRBJ2-1; d_call: TRBD2; cdr3_length: 15; v_call: TRBV19; cdr3_aa: CASSIFPAGYNEQFF
j_call: TRBJ2-2; d_call: TRBD2; cdr3_length: 18; v_call: TRBV19; cdr3_aa: CASSMRPGTSANTGELFF
j_call: TRBJ1-1; d_call: .; cdr3_length: 13; v_call: TRBV6-5; cdr3_aa: CATYRRAGTEAFF
j_call: TRBJ2-3; d_call: .; cdr3_length: 13; v_call: TRBV12-5; cdr3_aa: CASGRGITDTQYF
j_call: TRBJ2-1; d_call: TRBD2; cdr3_length: 16; v_call: TRBV10-2; cdr3_aa: CASSPTSGRSPNEQFF
j_call: TRBJ2-1; d_call: TRBD2; cdr3_length: 16; v_call: TRBV19; cdr3_aa: CASSISGLAGKNEQFF
j_call: TRBJ2-7; d_call: TRBD2; cdr3_length: 15; v_call: TRBV7-9; cdr3_aa: CASSSRGSGGHEQYF
j_call: TRBJ2-1; d_call: TRBD2; cdr3_length: 13; v_call: TRBV5-1; cdr3_aa: CASGRGAYNEQFF
j_call: TRBJ1-2; d_call: .; cdr3_length: 14; v_call: TRBV5-6; cdr3_aa: CASSLAAEPYGYTF
j_call: TRBJ2-7; d_call: TRBD1; cdr3_length: 17; v_call: TRBV5-5; cdr3_aa: CASSLAPRDRTTYEQYF
j_call: TRBJ2-7; d_call: .; cdr3_length: 14; v_call: TRBV6-6; cdr3_aa: CASSRPGAIYEQYF
j_call: TRBJ1-6; d_call: TRBD1; cdr3_length: 13; v_call: TRBV30; cdr3_aa: CARGTGYNSPLHF
j_call: TRBJ2-7; d_call: .; cdr3_length: 14; v_call: TRBV7-3; cdr3_aa: CASSSGQTKYEQYF
j_call: TRBJ2-7; d_call: TRBD1; cdr3_length: 15; v_call: TRBV5-6; cdr3_aa: CASSFYLGQTYEQYF
j_call: TRBJ1-1; d_call: .; cdr3_length: 14; v_call: TRBV29-1; cdr3_aa: CSVVVRGENTEAFF
j_call: TRBJ2-3; d_call: TRBD1; cdr3_length: 18; v_call: TRBV7-2; cdr3_aa: CASSLGRLAGGSGDTQYF
j_call: TRBJ2-1; d_call: TRBD2; cdr3_length: 17; v_call: TRBV11-2; cdr3_aa: CASSLSPLASGRNEQFF
j_call: TRBJ1-4; d_call: TRBD1; cdr3_length: 15; v_call: TRBV7-2; cdr3_aa: CASSIRGTGGEKLFF
j_call: TRBJ1-1; d_call: TRBD1; cdr3_length: 14; v_call: TRBV18; cdr3_aa: CASSPDRGGTEAFF
j_call: TRBJ2-1; d_call: TRBD2; cdr3_length: 15; v_call: TRBV5-1; cdr3_aa: CASSTSAGGHNEQFF
j_call: TRBJ2-3; d_call: .; cdr3_length: 16; v_call: TRBV7-8; cdr3_aa: CASSLVSRGYTDTQYF
j_call: TRBJ2-7; d_call: TRBD1; cdr3_length: 14; v_call: TRBV5-1; cdr3_aa: CASSHGQGTYEQYF
j_call: TRBJ2-7; d_call: TRBD2; cdr3_length: 16; v_call: TRBV5-1; cdr3_aa: CASSPEGTSGRYEQYF
j_call: TRBJ2-3; d_call: TRBD1; cdr3_length: 14; v_call: TRBV5-4; cdr3_aa: CASSLAQGADTQYF
j_call: TRBJ2-1; d_call: .; cdr3_length: 13; v_call: TRBV15; cdr3_aa: CATSRVRSNEQFF
j_call: TRBJ1-1; d_call: .; cdr3_length: 15; v_call: TRBV5-4; cdr3_aa: CASSLAQGQGTEAFF